This T cell receptor beta chain comes out of a study of OX40 agonist ivuxolimab in advanced cancers. Study-wide context: Ivuxolimab is a fully human IgG2 antibody that activates OX40 (CD134). The study's findings and limits: There were, on average, more expanded clones in CD8+ T cells than in CD4+.

Looked up from germline, CDR1 is SGHTA and CDR2 is FQGTGA. CDR3 length equals 14 residues. Of note for this clone: Its antigen remains unidentified.

This table comes from immunoSEQ multiplex PCR, and its TCRdb copy is limited to in-frame clones, with some not included. This table holds about 62,000 clones, about 85% found once. Specimen: CD4+ or CD8+ T cells sorted from blood, collected in a trial of the OX40 agonist ivuxolimab. The rearrangement joins TRBV7-3 to TRBJ2-5, with D possibly being TRBD1 or TRBD2 (5 bases each). The J call could be wrong; TRBJ2-7 is a better fit for the DNA end. The source of this sequence is an adult with an advanced solid tumor such as melanoma, head and neck, liver or kidney cancer. The CDR3 nucleotides read TGTGCCAGCAGCGTGGGGGACGGATCCTACGAGCAGTACTTC. It is translated as CASSVGDGSYEQYF.